The 19 T cell receptor beta chains presented below share a single source sample, sequenced in a study of cytomegalovirus exposure and HLA in healthy donors. The data were produced by immunoSEQ multiplex PCR, yet TCRdb's version contains in-frame clones alone and is incomplete. The sample includes about 53,000 clones, 92% seen only once; the top ten take 1.4% to 1.5%. The sample comprised PBMCs. These receptors originate from a man aged 18 to 29 in good health and CMV-seronegative.

The J gene is TRBJ1-4, the V gene TRBV28, with D maybe TRBD1 (5 bases). Germline CDR1 MDHEN, CDR2 SYDVKM. This CDR3 spans 15 amino acids. V dropped 2 bases and J dropped 10 bases, with 17 bases sitting between them. CDR3 sequence: CASSLLSGRAAKLFF. CDR3 DNA: TGTGCCAGCAGTTTACTTAGTGGCAGGGCCGCAAAACTGTTTTTT.

This chain connects TRBV9 to TRBJ2-1; D remains ambiguous. Germline V gene sequence: CDR1 SGDLS, CDR2 YYNGEE. This CDR3 spans 14 amino acids. Between the trimmed V and J ends, which lost 0 bases and 4 bases, there was a span of 8 bases. Written as DNA, the CDR3 is TGTGCCAGCAGCGTAGCGGTAGAATACAATGAGCAGTTCTTC. Its protein is CASSVAVEYNEQFF. The whole variable domain, filled in from reference TRBV9 and TRBJ2-1, reads DSGVTQTPKHLITATGQRVTLRCSPRSGDLSVYWYQQSLDQGLQFLIQYYNGEERAKGNILERFSAQQFPDLHSELNLSSLELGDSALYFCASSVAVEYNEQFFGPGTRLTVL.

This clone was observed a few times. The chain carries TRBV7-2 and TRBJ2-2; 12 nucleotides align to TRBD1. V lost 5 bases to trimming and J lost 7 bases; unmatched junction nucleotides: 5. Looked up from germline, CDR1 is SGHTA and CDR2 is FQGNSA. CDR3 length equals 15 residues. The CDR3 DNA reads TGTGCCAGCAGCACCGGGACAGGGGGCGGCGGGGAGCTGTTTTTT. Its translation: CASSTGTGGGGELFF.

Judged by abundance, this clone is medium-sized (0.01 to 0.1%). The chain employs TRBV5-4 and TRBJ2-3, with 13 bases that match TRBD2. CDR1 and CDR2 (germline): SGHNT, YYREEE (reference sequence). CDR3 size: 17 residues. V lost 4 bases to trimming and J lost 6 bases; unmatched junction nucleotides: 11. The CDR3: CASSALAGGSGVDTQYF. In nucleotides, the CDR3 is TGTGCCAGCAGCGCACTAGCGGGAGGGTCGGGTGTGGATACGCAGTATTTT.

For this clone: One end of the junction varies from germline; a read error may be responsible. The chain recombines TRBV7-9 with TRBJ1-2; 10 bases agree with TRBD1. Germline CDR1 is SEHNR and CDR2 is FQNEAQ (reference sequence). The CDR3 spans 15 residues. In DNA form, the CDR3 reads TGTGCCAGCAGCTTAGCGAGGACAGGGGGATATTCTCTGTGGTTC. This sequence encodes CASSLARTGGYSLWF.

This chain joins TRBV5-4 and TRBJ2-2; a weak D match, TRBD2 (6 bases). CDR3 length: 15 amino acids. Trimming removed 2 bases from V and 8 bases from J, with 16 bases in between. From germline, CDR1 is SGHNT and CDR2 YYREEE (reference sequence). The CDR3 spells CASSLSWRDSGELFF. The CDR3, as DNA: TGTGCCAGCAGCTTATCGTGGAGGGATAGTGGGGAGCTGTTTTTT.

The chain uses TRBV9 and TRBJ2-1; 14 bases line up with TRBD2. The ends lost 5 bases at V and 4 bases at J; junction bases unmatched: 11. This CDR3 spans 18 amino acids. Germline-derived CDR1 and CDR2 are SGDLS and YYNGEE. The CDR3 DNA is TGTGCCAGCAGTGCCGGGACTAGCGGGGGCAAGAGGTACAATGAGCAGTTCTTC. Residues: CASSAGTSGGKRYNEQFF. Full variable domain (remainder filled in from reference TRBV9 and TRBJ2-1): DSGVTQTPKHLITATGQRVTLRCSPRSGDLSVYWYQQSLDQGLQFLIQYYNGEERAKGNILERFSAQQFPDLHSELNLSSLELGDSALYFCASSAGTSGGKRYNEQFFGPGTRLTVL.

The chain joins TRBV30 to TRBJ2-3, with TRBD2 matching 11 bases. Germline CDR1 reads GTSNPN; CDR2 reads SVGIG (reference sequence). The J segment lost 7 bases and the V segment lost 2 bases, leaving 5 bases of the junction unmatched. The CDR3 runs 14 residues. CDR3 DNA sequence: TGTGCCTGGAGTACTAGCGGGAGAACTAATACGCAGTATTTT. Its translation is CAWSTSGRTNTQYF.

V gene TRBV4-2 combines with J gene TRBJ2-2; D is possibly TRBD1 (6 bases). Germline V CDR1 and CDR2: LGHNA, YNFKEQ. The CDR3 spans 13 residues. The germline V and J ends were trimmed by 4 bases and 6 bases, with 9 bases remaining between them. The CDR3 bases are TGTGCCAGCAGCCCGCAGGGGCCCGGGGAGCTGTTTTTT. This gives the protein CASSPQGPGELFF.

This clone was detected once. V and J are TRBV5-4 and TRBJ1-3; 7 bases agree with TRBD1. There are 15 residues in the CDR3. Germline lookup yields CDR1 SGHNT and CDR2 YYREEE (reference sequence). The trim removed 4 bases at V and 5 bases at J, leaving 9 bases unmatched. In DNA form, the CDR3 reads TGTGCCAGCAGCCAGTCCCGGGACAGCCGAAACACCATATATTTT. It codes for CASSQSRDSRNTIYF.

The chain has TRBV4-3 and TRBJ2-1; TRBD2 matches 11 bases. The germline gives CDR1 LGHNA, CDR2 YSLEER. CDR3 length: 17 residues. V dropped 2 bases and J dropped 7; count of bases not matched to a gene: 10. The CDR3: CASSQRLSGRAWNEQFF. The CDR3 DNA reads TGCGCCAGCAGCCAACGACTTAGCGGGAGGGCCTGGAATGAGCAGTTCTTC.

The gene calls are TRBV9 and TRBJ2-1; 10 bases agree with TRBD2. With 7 bases clipped from V and 0 bases from J, the junction kept 4 bases outside the gene matches. This CDR3 has 15 residues. From germline, CDR1 is SGDLS and CDR2 YYNGEE. The CDR3 here is CASGTSASSYNEQFF. In DNA, the CDR3 is TGTGCCAGCGGGACTAGCGCCAGCTCCTACAATGAGCAGTTCTTC.

The chain combines TRBV6-5 with TRBJ1-1; D is unclear. The CDR3 is 12 residues long. Germline assignment: CDR1 MNHEY and CDR2 SVGAGI. V was clipped by 6 bases and J by 3 bases, with 8 bases between them. CDR3 protein: CASSRDDTEAFF. The CDR3 region has the DNA TGTGCCAGCAGCCGGGATGACACTGAAGCTTTCTTT.

The chain couples TRBV28 to TRBJ1-5; D is perhaps TRBD1 (5 bases). CDR3 length equals 13 residues. Germline loops: CDR1 MDHEN, CDR2 SYDVKM. Deletions cut 6 bases from V and 5 bases from J, with 11 bases between. CDR3 sequence (DNA): TGTGCCAGCAGGATGGGGGGGGATCAGCCCCAGCATTTT. Encoded protein: CASRMGGDQPQHF.

The chain joins TRBV28 to TRBJ1-2; unclear D gene. This CDR3 has 13 residues. The germline V gene encodes CDR1 MDHEN and CDR2 SYDVKM. V lost 1 base and J lost 4, with 7 bases in between. The CDR3 protein is CASSLLSGYGYTF. CDR3 nucleotides: TGTGCCAGCAGTTTATTATCCGGCTATGGCTACACCTTC.

The CDR3 DNA is TGTGCCAGCGGCCGCCGGACTAGCGGGAGTAATGAGCAGTTCTTC. Its protein product is CASGRRTSGSNEQFF. This chain links TRBV28 with TRBJ2-1, with 13 bases lining up with TRBD2. The CDR3 covers 15 residues. Germline-derived CDR1 and CDR2 are MDHEN and SYDVKM. With V trimmed by 8 bases and J by 7 bases, 8 bases remained unmatched.

V is TRBV7-9 and J is TRBJ2-7; the D is unclear. Per the germline V gene, CDR1 is SEHNR and CDR2 is FQNEAQ (reference sequence). The CDR3 sequence is 13 residues long. V lost 4 bases to trimming and J lost 2 bases, with 9 bases between them. The CDR3 loop reads CASSYSSTYEQYF. The CDR3 coding sequence is TGTGCCAGCAGCTACAGCTCAACCTACGAGCAGTACTTC.

The CDR3 coding sequence is TGTGCCAGCACCCCAGGTCCCCATGAGCAGTTCTTC. This codes for CASTPGPHEQFF. The rearrangement joins TRBV6-5 to TRBJ2-1; D not resolved. CDR1 and CDR2 from the germline V gene are MNHEY and SVGAGI. The CDR3 sequence is 12 residues long. V was shortened by 7 bases and J by 8 bases, with 12 bases between the two germline ends.

The V call is TRBV2, the J call TRBJ1-4; no clear D gene. Trimming cost V 3 bases and J 3 bases, with 14 bases left between them. CDR1 is SNHLY, CDR2 FYNNEI, per germline. CDR3 length: 16 residues. Here the CDR3 reads CASSDSERASNEKLFF. In nucleotides, the CDR3 is TGTGCCAGCAGTGATAGCGAGAGGGCTTCTAATGAAAAACTGTTTTTT.